This record covers a single TCR beta chain. Original methodology: From reference gene primer amplification, estimates of nucleated cell counts were derived. Produced via immunoSEQ multiplex PCR; TCRdb's table is partial and in-frame only. The D gene and trimming were derived from the DNA, and the V and J assignments and clone size from that table. The sample includes around 180,000 clones, 80% to 90% of them seen just once. The data are from a study of blood T cell repertoires in COVID-19. For the study at large: Italy, Spain and the United States were the sources of the convalescent and acute COVID-19 samples. PBMCs, B-cell-depleted T cells, or T cells provided the cDNA or gDNA that made up the material.

Germline V gives CDR1 SGHNT, CDR2 YYREEE (reference sequence). Trimming removed 0 bases from V and 7 bases from J; junction bases left unmatched: 3. This CDR3 region has 15 residues. The TCR sequence derives from a woman of 80 years or more with COVID-19, enrolled during active disease. The chain joins TRBV5-4 to TRBJ2-1; 11 positions match TRBD2. The specimen sequenced was peripheral blood. DNA of the CDR3: TGTGCCAGCAGCTTGGGTGTAGCGGGGGGGAATGAGCAGTTCTTC. This encodes CASSLGVAGGNEQFF.